The T cell receptor (beta chain) described here comes from a study of shared clonotypes between healthy human individuals. Study-wide results and caveats: The study found lower generation probabilities in non-shared clonotypes than in those shared by all four donors. Clonotype sharing levels among donors were expected to vary with sequencing depth.

With regard to this clone: The antigen remains unidentified.

For every subset, genomic DNA was evenly distributed across several immunoSEQ plates. DNA at roughly 0.2 ug, around 30,000 T cell genomes, went into sorted-subset replicate PCRs. Generated by immunoSEQ multiplex PCR, the TCRdb table keeps only in-frame clones and is missing some. The repertoire holds over 400,000 clones, with approximately 95% as singletons. The specimen sequenced was naive CD4+ T cells sorted from blood. Regarding subset: CD45RA+ positively selected. The receptor was isolated from a woman aged 25 to 39 in good health.

CDR3 protein: CASSQLGYEQYF. In nucleotides, the CDR3 is TGTGCCAGTAGCCAACTAGGATACGAGCAGTACTTC. The chain uses TRBV19 and TRBJ2-7; the D gene is possibly TRBD2 (5 bases). V lost 6 bases to trimming and J lost 4 bases, with 10 bases between them. The CDR3 sequence is 12 residues long. CDR1 LNHDA and CDR2 SQIVND come from the germline V gene (reference sequence).